These T cell receptor beta chains were read from a single sample in a study of blood T cell repertoires in COVID-19. The method was immunoSEQ multiplex PCR; TCRdb's version includes in-frame clones alone and lacks a portion of them. The sample shows fewer than 350,000 clones, around 85% of them seen only once. Sequencing used peripheral blood. These receptors were collected from a woman in her twenties or thirties who had recovered from COVID-19. CDR3s include the opening cysteine and the closing phenylalanine or tryptophan.

CDR3aa	v_gene	j_gene
CASSLGLAGAEPSYEQYF	TRBV4-2	TRBJ2-7
CASNTQRNSNQPQHF	TRBV19	TRBJ1-5
CASSVVLHTGELFF	TRBV9	TRBJ2-2
CATSSLQGVNTEAFF	TRBV15	TRBJ1-1
CAQTENTEAFF	TRBV30	TRBJ1-1
CASSQTVAGDGYTF	TRBV7-3	TRBJ1-2
CASSKEGDGMNTEAFF	TRBV21-1	TRBJ1-1
CASSEVKGLSEKLFF	TRBV2	TRBJ1-4
CSGQGNTEAFF	TRBV29-1	TRBJ1-1
CASGLDRYSNQPQHF	TRBV12-5	TRBJ1-5
CASTAGNGTDTQYF	TRBV10-2	TRBJ2-3
CASSETGQARIYGYTF	TRBV7-9	TRBJ1-2
CASSEARGNQPQHF	TRBV2	TRBJ1-5
CASSFGRVGTDTQYF	TRBV5-4	TRBJ2-3
CASSLSGEENIQYF	TRBV11-3	TRBJ2-4
CSASPLAANTGELFF	TRBV20-1	TRBJ2-2
CASRAGTGIRETQYF	TRBV5-4	TRBJ2-5
CASSLVRGRGTDTQYF	TRBV5-8	TRBJ2-3
CASSLRSNEQFF	TRBV12-3/TRBV12-4	TRBJ2-1
CASRTGGTEAFF	TRBV7-9	TRBJ1-1
CAWSGLGQGVAYGYTF	TRBV30	TRBJ1-2
CASNRGSSGYTF	TRBV28	TRBJ1-2
CASSSSPTGGDQSNYGYTF	TRBV21-1	TRBJ1-2
CASSYRGNTEAFF	TRBV19	TRBJ1-1
CASSLLTVSGELFF	TRBV11-2	TRBJ2-2
CASSLGQGDGKPQHF	TRBV5-1	TRBJ1-5
CASSPIDQGNTEAFF	TRBV18	TRBJ1-1
CASSARQGSNYGYTF	TRBV6-2/TRBV6-3	TRBJ1-2
CASRTAGTEAFF	TRBV6-5	TRBJ1-1
CASSLGMVESETQYF	TRBV7-2	TRBJ2-5
CASSGTANTGELFF	TRBV6-4	TRBJ2-2
CASSLSGWAYGYTF	TRBV5-8	TRBJ1-2
CASSYSWNTGELFF	TRBV6-2/TRBV6-3	TRBJ2-2
CASSLRTLTDSGNTIYF	TRBV4-2	TRBJ1-3
CASSESGIYGYTF	TRBV6-1	TRBJ1-2
CAISEYKNSYEQYF	TRBV10-3	TRBJ2-7
CASSLGLNTGELFF	TRBV7-3	TRBJ2-2
CASSRGTSGSITEQFF	TRBV4-1	TRBJ2-1
CASSPTVPTNTEAFF	TRBV5-1	TRBJ1-1
CASSPGLAASTDTQYF	TRBV5-1	TRBJ2-3
CASSLGPPSEQYF	TRBV28	TRBJ2-7